This entry lists 13 T cell receptor beta chains sequenced from one sample in a study of identical twins. TCRdb called the 5' RACE reads again in MiXCR, with one record for every CDR3 protein. This sample has some 1,600,000 distinct CDR3 sequences, with less than 35% found just once. The sequencing input was cord blood. The receptor source for this set is a newborn girl in good health.

In its sample, this clonotype was seen a few times. The rearrangement joins TRBV20-1 to TRBJ1-2; D call uncertain. This CDR3 has 13 amino acids. The ends were cut back, 4 bases at V and 2 bases at J, with 11 bases in the middle. Per the germline V gene, CDR1 is DFQATT and CDR2 is SNEGSKA (reference sequence). CDR3 in DNA: TGCAGTGCTACCGTGCCGGGCAACTATGGCTACACCTTC. This codes for CSATVPGNYGYTF.

This clonotype showed up just once. J is TRBJ2-4 and V is TRBV5-1, with D tentatively TRBD1 or TRBD2 (6 bases each). The J call is doubtful: the DNA matches TRBJ2-7 better. The V gene's germline CDR1 is SGHRS and CDR2 YFSETQ. The CDR3 is 14 residues long. The CDR3 sequence is CASSYLRGGYEQYF. CDR3 coding DNA: TGCGCCAGCAGCTACCTTCGAGGGGGGTACGAGCAGTACTTC.

Notes on this clonotype: A read error is possible here, since a much larger clone lies one base away. CDR3 in amino acids: CGASQGMNTEAFF. CDR3 DNA sequence: TGCGGTGCTAGTCAGGGAATGAACACTGAAGCTTTCTTT. The V and J genes are TRBV20-1 and TRBJ1-1, with a tentative D call TRBD1 (5 bases). Germline V CDR1 and CDR2: DFQATT, SNEGSKA (reference sequence). The CDR3 extends over 13 amino acids.

The chain carries TRBV10-3 and TRBJ1-1; the D gene is possibly TRBD1 (5 bases). Germline V CDR1 and CDR2: ENHRY, SYGVKD. V lost 4 bases, J lost 1 base, and 10 bases lay in between. The CDR3 totals 14 residues. The DNA for the CDR3 is TGTGCCATCAGTGGGACATCGGCGAACACTGAAGCTTTCTTT. Translating it yields CAISGTSANTEAFF.

The V gene is TRBV7-2, the J gene TRBJ2-7; D gene unclear. Germline V gene lookup returns CDR1 SGHTA and CDR2 FQGNSA. V shed 1 base and J shed 2 bases, with 12 bases lying between them. The CDR3 sequence is 15 residues long. CDR3 coding DNA: TGTGCCAGCAGCTTAGGCACCCGTTCCGCCTACGAGCAGTACTTC. It codes for CASSLGTRSAYEQYF.

The chain joins TRBV12-3 or TRBV12-4 to TRBJ2-7, with 7 nucleotides matching TRBD2. Trimming cost V 3 bases and J 2 bases; bases outside gene matches: 16. The CDR3 spans 18 residues. The CDR3 loop reads CASSLLSPGGRTAYEQYF. The CDR3 region has the DNA TGTGCCAGCAGTTTGTTAAGCCCGGGGGGACGGACCGCCTACGAGCAGTACTTC.

This clonotype was seen only a few times. The chain joins TRBV21-1 to TRBJ1-1; the table's TRBD1 call for D was not verified on the DNA. TRBV21-1 is annotated as a pseudogene. The CDR3 is made up of 16 amino acids. The CDR3 region has the DNA TGTGCCAGCAGCAAACCTACGACAGGGGGTTTAGCTGAAGCTTTCTTT. This sequence encodes CASSKPTTGGLAEAFF.

Only a few counts were recorded for this clonotype. The V call is TRBV6-5, the J call TRBJ1-2; D gene uncertain. V was shortened by 0 bases and J by 3 bases, with 11 bases between the two germline ends. Per the germline V gene, CDR1 is MNHEY and CDR2 is SVGAGI. The CDR3 contains 15 residues. Here the CDR3 DNA reads TGTGCCAGCAGTTACTCGAGGAGTCCCCACTATGGCTACACCTTC. As protein: CASSYSRSPHYGYTF.

This clonotype was observed a handful of times. The rearrangement uses TRBV3-1 and TRBJ1-2; no clear D. Germline values: CDR1 LGHDT, CDR2 YNNKEL (reference sequence). Trimming shortened V by 1 base and J by 6 bases, and 9 bases separated the two germline ends. The CDR3 runs 13 residues. The CDR3 here is CASSQGRTHGYTF. Here the CDR3 DNA reads TGTGCCAGCAGCCAAGGACGTACCCATGGCTACACCTTC.

At least ten counts were recorded for this clonotype. The gene calls are TRBV10-3 and TRBJ2-1, with 9 positions matching TRBD2. CDR3 size: 15 residues. Germline V gene sequence: CDR1 ENHRY, CDR2 SYGVKD. Trimming cost V 2 bases and J 4 bases; bases outside gene matches: 3. The CDR3 spells CAISEKAGGYNEQFF. In DNA, the CDR3 is TGTGCCATCAGTGAGAAGGCGGGGGGGTACAATGAGCAGTTCTTC.

This chain connects TRBV29-1 to TRBJ2-7; D is unresolved. The germline CDR1 and CDR2 sequences are SQVTM and ANQGSEA. Between the trimmed V and J ends, which lost 6 bases and 5 bases, there was a span of 14 bases. The CDR3 covers 12 residues. CDR3 nucleotides: TGCAGCGTCGGGTTTGCCCTCGACGAGCAGTACTTC. This gives the protein CSVGFALDEQYF.

This clonotype was observed many times. The chain has TRBV3-1 and TRBJ2-1; TRBD1 agrees at 9 bases. The CDR3 is 16 amino acids. In germline, CDR1 is LGHDT, CDR2 YNNKEL (reference sequence). Germline trimming cut 5 bases from V and 3 bases from J; bases unmatched to any gene: 8. The CDR3 DNA follows: TGTGCCAGCAGCGGACTAGGGACAGGGCGCTACAATGAGCAGTTCTTC. Encoded protein: CASSGLGTGRYNEQFF.

This clonotype was picked up a small number of times. V gene TRBV20-1 combines with J gene TRBJ2-7; D is unclear. The CDR3 extends over 15 amino acids. In germline, CDR1 is DFQATT, CDR2 SNEGSKA (reference sequence). V was clipped by 2 bases and J by 0 bases, with 14 bases between them. CDR3 region: CSARLGSGISYEQYF. CDR3 bases: TGCAGTGCTAGATTAGGGTCAGGTATCTCCTACGAGCAGTACTTC.